These 20 T cell receptor beta chains were all obtained from the same sample, sequenced in a study of T cell responses to AZD1222 COVID-19 vaccine. The data were produced by immunoSEQ multiplex PCR, yet TCRdb's version contains in-frame clones alone and is incomplete. This repertoire shows some 58,000 clones, approximately 80% found once; its top ten account for approximately 5.2%. Sequenced here: peripheral blood, sampled 28 days after the second AZD1222 dose. These TCRs come from an adult who received the AZD1222 COVID-19 vaccine.

The CDR3: CASSPPIPGHRSYGYTF. The CDR3 DNA sequence: TGTGCCAGCAGTCCCCCAATACCGGGACACAGAAGCTATGGCTACACCTTC. The chain employs TRBV28 and TRBJ1-2; D possibly corresponds to TRBD1 (6 bases). Trimming removed 5 bases at V and 4 bases at J, with 23 bases between. The CDR3 spans 17 residues. Germline V lookup: CDR1 MDHEN, CDR2 SYDVKM.

The chain recombines TRBV7-9 with TRBJ2-5, with a possible D match to TRBD2 (7 bases). The germline V gene has CDR1 SEHNR and CDR2 FQNEAQ (reference sequence). Trimming left V 3 bases short and J 0 bases short, with 11 bases between. CDR3 length equals 15 residues. The CDR3 reads CASSFGGAYQETQYF. CDR3 coding DNA: TGTGCCAGCAGCTTTGGGGGGGCTTACCAAGAGACCCAGTACTTC.

CDR3 sequence: CASSRFDPGIIKTEAFF. The DNA of the CDR3 is TGTGCCAGCAGTCGTTTCGACCCGGGGATTATTAAGACTGAAGCTTTCTTT. The chain has TRBV6-6 and TRBJ1-1; D not resolved. CDR1 and CDR2 (germline): MNHNY, SVGAGI (reference sequence). The germline V and J ends were trimmed by 5 bases and 5 bases, with 24 bases remaining between them. CDR3 length: 17 amino acids.

V gene TRBV5-1 combines with J gene TRBJ2-1, with TRBD1 as a possible D gene (6 bases). The CDR3 loop spans 14 amino acids. Germline CDR1 SGHRS, CDR2 YFSETQ. V was clipped by 10 bases and J by 5 bases, with 19 bases between them. CDR3 DNA: TGCGCCTGTTCTACAAGGGGGAGCGACAATGAGCAGTTCTTC. Translated: CACSTRGSDNEQFF.

The rearrangement links TRBV4-1 to TRBJ2-1; 7 nucleotides match TRBD2. CDR1 is MGHRA, CDR2 YSYEKL, per germline. There are 15 residues in the CDR3. V trimming: 4 bases; J trimming: 5 bases; junction bases outside the gene matches: 8. Written as DNA, the CDR3 is TGCGCCAGCAGCCCCGCGGGACTACCTGACAATGAGCAGTTCTTC. Protein: CASSPAGLPDNEQFF.

The rearrangement joins TRBV18 to TRBJ2-5; perhaps D is TRBD1 or TRBD2 (7 bases each). Germline CDR1 reads KGHSH; CDR2 reads LQKENI. This CDR3 contains 14 residues. Trimming left V 6 bases short and J 4 bases short, with 15 bases between. The DNA of the CDR3 is TGTGCCAGCTCCACGACAGGGAGGGGAGAGACCCAGTACTTC. It specifies CASSTTGRGETQYF.

The V and J genes are TRBV29-1 and TRBJ2-3; D uncertain. V lost 5 bases and J lost 0, with 3 bases in between. Germline CDR1 is SQVTM and CDR2 is ANQGSEA. The CDR3 totals 11 residues. The CDR3 protein is CSVTSTDTQYF. In nucleotides, the CDR3 is TGCAGCGTTACTAGCACAGATACGCAGTATTTT.

The V gene is TRBV6-2 or TRBV6-3, the J gene TRBJ1-1; TRBD1 matches 7 bases. The CDR3 sequence is 16 residues long. Trimming cost V 2 bases and J 3 bases; bases outside gene matches: 9. Germline loops: CDR1 MNHEY, CDR2 SVGEGT. CDR3 coding DNA: TGTGCCAGCAGTTACCAGACGGGGGGGACAGACACTGAAGCTTTCTTT. Residues: CASSYQTGGTDTEAFF.

The rearrangement links TRBV30 to TRBJ2-3; no clear D. Trimming took 2 bases from V and 1 from J, leaving 4 bases between them. The V gene's germline CDR1 is GTSNPN and CDR2 SVGIG (reference sequence). This CDR3 is built from 12 residues. The CDR3 DNA follows: TGTGCCTGGAGTAGTGGCACAGATACGCAGTATTTT. Amino acid sequence: CAWSSGTDTQYF.

This clone was counted between two and nine times. This rearrangement joins TRBV9 to TRBJ1-1; D unclear. CDR1 and CDR2 from the germline V gene are SGDLS and YYNGEE. The CDR3 is made up of 13 amino acids. Trimming pared 4 bases from V and 5 bases from J, leaving 12 bases between. The CDR3 loop is CASSSDTATEAFF. DNA of the CDR3: TGTGCCAGCAGCTCTGACACTGCAACTGAAGCTTTCTTT.

The J gene is TRBJ2-7, the V gene TRBV28; tentative D call: TRBD2 (6 bases). Germline V gene data show CDR1 as MDHEN and CDR2 as SYDVKM. V lost 7 bases, J lost 3 bases, and 10 bases lay in between. CDR3 length: 12 residues. The CDR3 sequence: CASKPGVYEQYV. DNA of the CDR3: TGTGCCAGCAAGCCGGGGGTCTACGAGCAGTACGTC.

The chain has TRBV5-5 and TRBJ1-5, with unresolved D. This CDR3 has 13 residues. Germline values: CDR1 SGHKS, CDR2 YYEKEE (reference sequence). Trimming took off 0 bases at V and 7 bases at J, with 8 bases between the two ends. The CDR3 is CASSLVGQQPQHF. The CDR3 DNA reads as TGTGCCAGCAGCTTGGTTGGTCAGCAGCCCCAGCATTTT.

The chain combines TRBV6-5 with TRBJ1-6; D uncertain. Trimming removed 6 bases from V and 2 bases from J, with 8 bases in between. This CDR3 is 14 amino acids long. Germline-derived CDR1 and CDR2 are MNHEY and SVGAGI. This chain's CDR3 is CASRTDTYNSPLHF. CDR3 in DNA: TGTGCCAGCAGGACGGATACCTATAATTCACCCCTCCACTTT.

The genes are TRBV29-1 and TRBJ2-2; D is unclear. The CDR3 runs to 16 residues. V shed 0 bases and J shed 1 base, with 12 bases lying between them. Germline V gene data show CDR1 as SQVTM and CDR2 as ANQGSEA. In nucleotides, the CDR3 is TGCAGCGTTGAAGATTATTCGCCGGAGAACACCGGGGAGCTGTTTTTT. Residues: CSVEDYSPENTGELFF.

The chain is built from TRBV5-1 and TRBJ1-5; D is ambiguous. Germline assignment: CDR1 SGHRS and CDR2 YFSETQ. CDR3 length equals 15 residues. Trimming stripped 0 bases from V and 3 bases from J, with 10 bases between. CDR3 region: CASSLGTDVNQPQHF. The DNA of the CDR3 is TGCGCCAGCAGCTTGGGGACTGACGTCAATCAGCCCCAGCATTTT. The full variable domain, completed using reference TRBV5-1 and TRBJ1-5, is KAGVTQTPRYLIKTRGQQVTLSCSPISGHRSVSWYQQTPGQGLQFLFEYFSETQRNKGNFPGRFSGRQFSNSRSEMNVSTLELGDSALYLCASSLGTDVNQPQHFGDGTRLSIL.

The gene calls are TRBV30 and TRBJ2-4; D not resolved. Trimming took 5 bases from V and 1 from J, leaving 9 bases between them. This CDR3 contains 13 residues. The germline V gene has CDR1 GTSNPN and CDR2 SVGIG (reference sequence). CDR3 sequence reads: CAWGMVAKNIQYF. The CDR3, as DNA: TGTGCCTGGGGTATGGTGGCCAAAAACATTCAGTACTTC.

This clone was recorded a few times. The genes are TRBV18 and TRBJ1-4; D is undetermined. Germline CDR1 and CDR2: KGHSH and LQKENI. The CDR3 contains 13 residues. V was pared by 3 bases and J by 7 bases, with 9 bases between. The CDR3 loop reads CASSPGRGEKLFF. CDR3 nucleotide sequence: TGTGCCAGCTCACCGGGTCGGGGTGAAAAACTGTTTTTT. The full variable domain, completed using reference TRBV18 and TRBJ1-4, is NAGVMQNPRHLVRRRGQEARLRCSPMKGHSHVYWYRQLPEEGLKFMVYLQKENIIDESGMPKERFSAEFPKEGPSILRIQQVVRGDSAAYFCASSPGRGEKLFFGSGTQLSVL.

V is TRBV12-3 or TRBV12-4 and J is TRBJ1-3; D is undetermined. The CDR3 totals 13 residues. V shed 5 bases and J shed 4 bases, with 9 bases lying between them. CDR3 DNA sequence: TGTGCCAGCAGTGGGTCCGGCGGAAACACCATATATTTT. Protein sequence: CASSGSGGNTIYF.

The V call is TRBV7-2, the J call TRBJ1-1; D perhaps matches TRBD1 (6 bases). The V gene's germline CDR1 is SGHTA and CDR2 FQGNSA. This CDR3 region has 15 residues. Trimming took 7 bases from V and 0 from J, leaving 15 bases between them. The CDR3: CASTPQGPMNTEAFF. DNA for the CDR3: TGTGCCAGCACACCACAGGGACCGATGAACACTGAAGCTTTCTTT. The full variable domain, rest sourced from reference TRBV7-2 and TRBJ1-1, is GAGVSQSPSNKVTEKGKDVELRCDPISGHTALYWYRQSLGQGLEFLIYFQGNSAPDKSGLPSDRFSAERTGGSVSTLTIQRTQQEDSAVYLCASTPQGPMNTEAFFGQGTRLTVV.

The genes are TRBV5-8 and TRBJ1-2; D remains ambiguous. There are 14 residues in the CDR3. The V gene lost 5 bases and the J gene lost 0 bases, with 11 bases spanning the gap. Germline V gives CDR1 SGHTS, CDR2 YDEGEE. The CDR3 DNA reads TGTGCCAGCAGGGGAATCAGAGCTAACTATGGCTACACCTTC. Residues: CASRGIRANYGYTF.